The T cell receptor (beta chain) described here comes from a study of T-cell memory formation after mild COVID-19. About the research overall: Across donors, TCR clusters were largely donor specific.

This clonotype was seen more than once but under ten times. V lost 7 bases to trimming and J lost 0 bases, with 16 bases between them. This CDR3 comprises 15 residues. TCRdb re-called the 5' RACE reads through MiXCR, storing one row per CDR3 protein. The sample records around 510,000 distinct CDR3 sequences, roughly 21% being singletons. The sequenced sample consisted of PBMCs or a T cell subset sorted from them (not recorded which). The sequence derives from an adult woman who had mild COVID-19 (a few samples of this study predate the infection). Cell type and time point are not known. V gene TRBV12-3 or TRBV12-4 combines with J gene TRBJ2-7; D unresolved. The CDR3 coding sequence is TGTGCCAGCAACCCAGACACCCCGAGCTCCTACGAGCAGTACTTC. It translates to CASNPDTPSSYEQYF.